A single sample gave rise to the 25 T cell receptor beta chains below, sequenced in a study of T cell changes during pregnancy in multiple sclerosis. The table came from immunoSEQ multiplex PCR; TCRdb's copy has only in-frame clones and leaves some out. Counted here are around 33,000 clones, more than 90% occurring once; the ten biggest clones make up over 5%. Specimen: peripheral blood, collected in the third trimester of pregnancy. All receptors derive from a female donor in good health, enrolled as a control in a pregnancy study.

Here the CDR3 DNA reads TGTGCCAGCACCGGCCCCAGCGGGGGGTTCTACGAGCAGTACTTC. Protein product: CASTGPSGGFYEQYF. This rearrangement joins TRBV7-7 to TRBJ2-7, with 9 bases identical to TRBD2. The CDR3 length is 15 residues. Looked up from germline, CDR1 is SSHAT and CDR2 is FNYEAQ (reference sequence). V was clipped by 7 bases and J by 3 bases; unmatched bases: 10.

This clone was seen only once. The chain carries TRBV9 and TRBJ2-2; 8 bases agree with TRBD1. There are 16 residues in the CDR3. V was clipped by 2 bases and J by 5 bases; unmatched bases: 8. Germline V gene sequence: CDR1 SGDLS, CDR2 YYNGEE. The CDR3 protein is CASSVDTGGRTGELFF. The CDR3 region has the DNA TGTGCCAGCAGCGTGGATACAGGGGGGCGAACCGGGGAGCTGTTTTTT.

The V and J genes are TRBV5-1 and TRBJ2-3, with 12 bases identical to TRBD2. The V gene end was trimmed by 4 bases and the J gene end by 2 bases; junction bases not matched to a gene: 5. The CDR3 runs 16 residues. CDR1 and CDR2 (germline): SGHRS, YFSETQ. CDR3 bases: TGCGCCAGCAGCCCGTGGACTAGCGGGAACACAGATACGCAGTATTTT. It translates to CASSPWTSGNTDTQYF.

The CDR3, as DNA: TGTGCCAGCAGTTTTTTGGGGGCCCCCCAAGAGACCCAGTACTTC. Translating gives CASSFLGAPQETQYF. The rearrangement joins TRBV27 to TRBJ2-5; TRBD1 might be the D (6 bases). V lost 3 bases, J lost 1 base, and 12 bases lay in between. CDR3 length equals 15 residues. CDR1 and CDR2 from the germline V gene are MNHEY and SMNVEV (reference sequence).

The gene calls are TRBV5-4 and TRBJ2-3, with 7 bases aligning to TRBD2. Germline lookup yields CDR1 SGHNT and CDR2 YYREEE (reference sequence). CDR3 length: 16 amino acids. V shed 7 bases and J 7 bases; nucleotides not matched to a gene: 18. CDR3 DNA: TGTGCCAGCGCTCCCGGGGGGAGTTTAGTTCGAAATACGCAGTATTTT. It yields the protein CASAPGGSLVRNTQYF.

The V call is TRBV11-1, the J call TRBJ2-2; possible D gene TRBD1, 5 bases. This CDR3 is 15 amino acids long. Germline V lookup: CDR1 SGHAT, CDR2 FQDESV (reference sequence). Trimming left V 5 bases short and J 3 bases short, with 13 bases between. This chain's CDR3 is CASSQTTDYTGELFF. In DNA form, the CDR3 reads TGTGCCAGCAGCCAGACGACAGATTACACCGGGGAGCTGTTTTTT.

This clone was counted a single time. The chain carries TRBV6-5 and TRBJ2-3; D is perhaps TRBD2 (7 bases). The CDR3 covers 16 residues. The germline gives CDR1 MNHEY, CDR2 SVGAGI. V lost 4 bases and J lost 2, with 16 bases in between. CDR3 sequence: CASSSPAGATTDTQYF. In nucleotides, the CDR3 is TGTGCCAGCAGTTCCCCTGCGGGGGCGACCACAGATACGCAGTATTTT.

The J gene is TRBJ2-5, the V gene TRBV5-8; TRBD1 aligns across 9 bases. J gave up 6 bases and V 1 base, and 1 base lay outside the gene matches. Germline CDR1 is SGHTS and CDR2 is YDEGEE. The CDR3 has 13 residues. The CDR3, as DNA: TGTGCCAGCAGCTTGACAGGGGGCCAGACCCAGTACTTC. It translates to CASSLTGGQTQYF.

The chain recombines TRBV2 with TRBJ2-3; 7 bases agree with TRBD1. This CDR3 has 16 amino acids. Germline CDR1 and CDR2: SNHLY and FYNNEI. J lost 2 bases, V lost 4 bases, and 9 bases had no gene match. The CDR3 reads CASSVFGQDITDTQYF. The CDR3 DNA is TGTGCCAGCAGTGTCTTCGGACAGGACATCACAGATACGCAGTATTTT.

The chain's CDR3 is CSVKPTGFTEAFF. DNA for the CDR3: TGCAGCGTTAAACCAACAGGGTTCACTGAAGCTTTCTTT. The V gene is TRBV29-1, the J gene TRBJ1-1; D may be TRBD1 (6 bases). Germline CDR1 is SQVTM and CDR2 is ANQGSEA. V was pared by 5 bases and J by 4 bases, with 14 bases between. This CDR3 has 13 residues.

This chain joins TRBV6-1 and TRBJ1-4, with D maybe TRBD1 (6 bases). This CDR3 contains 15 residues. Germline CDR1 MNHNS, CDR2 SASEGT. V lost 2 bases to trimming and J lost 7 bases, with 14 bases between them. The CDR3 is CASSESWGGGEKLFF. Here the CDR3 DNA reads TGTGCCAGCAGTGAATCTTGGGGAGGGGGTGAAAAACTGTTTTTT.

The chain has TRBV5-1 and TRBJ2-6; the D gene is possibly TRBD2 (6 bases). From germline, CDR1 is SGHRS and CDR2 YFSETQ. The CDR3 totals 16 residues. With 4 bases removed from V and 1 base from J, the gap between germline ends came to 12 bases. Here the CDR3 reads CASSPLGGSGANVLTF. The DNA of the CDR3 is TGCGCCAGCAGCCCTTTGGGGGGATCTGGGGCCAACGTCCTGACTTTC. Looking up the rest from reference TRBV5-1 and TRBJ2-6 gives the full variable domain: KAGVTQTPRYLIKTRGQQVTLSCSPISGHRSVSWYQQTPGQGLQFLFEYFSETQRNKGNFPGRFSGRQFSNSRSEMNVSTLELGDSALYLCASSPLGGSGANVLTFGAGSRLTVL.

V is TRBV28 and J is TRBJ2-1, with 11 bases lining up with TRBD2. The CDR3 runs 15 residues. Germline CDR1 and CDR2: MDHEN and SYDVKM. Trimming at V came to 6 bases and at J to 6 bases, leaving 7 bases not matched to a gene. This chain's CDR3 is CASSQTSGRFNEQFF. The CDR3 bases are TGTGCCAGCAGCCAAACTAGCGGGAGATTCAATGAGCAGTTCTTC.

The rearrangement links TRBV18 to TRBJ1-1; 8 positions match TRBD1. There are 14 residues in the CDR3. CDR1 is KGHSH and CDR2 is LQKENI in the germline V gene. Trimming at V came to 4 bases and at J to 3 bases, leaving 4 bases not matched to a gene. CDR3 residues: CASSLQGGDTEAFF. CDR3 DNA sequence: TGTGCCAGCTCACTACAGGGGGGGGACACTGAAGCTTTCTTT.

CDR3 nucleotides: TGCGCCAGCAGCCAAGGCCAACAGGGGATGAATGGCTACACCTTC. It yields the protein CASSQGQQGMNGYTF. This rearrangement joins TRBV4-3 to TRBJ1-2; 7 bases map to TRBD1. The V and J ends lost 1 base and 6 bases, in that order; junction bases with no gene match: 8. The CDR3 runs 15 residues. CDR1 LGHNA and CDR2 YSLEER come from the germline V gene.

The chain employs TRBV9 and TRBJ1-1; TRBD1 matches 7 bases. The junction had 11 bases not matched to a gene; V was cut back by 0 bases and J by 0 bases. CDR3 length: 18 amino acids. Per germline, CDR1 SGDLS and CDR2 YYNGEE. CDR3 DNA sequence: TGTGCCAGCAGCGTAGAGGGGGCCTTCGGGAGTATGAACACTGAAGCTTTCTTT. Amino acid sequence: CASSVEGAFGSMNTEAFF.

This clone was counted a single time. The V gene is TRBV5-1, the J gene TRBJ2-7; perhaps TRBD2 as D (5 bases). Trimming took 4 bases from V and 4 from J, leaving 9 bases between them. The CDR3 consists of 12 residues. Germline V gives CDR1 SGHRS, CDR2 YFSETQ. CDR3 bases: TGCGCCAGCAGCGCCCCGGGGTACGAGCAGTACTTC. This codes for CASSAPGYEQYF.

V and J are TRBV7-3 and TRBJ2-1, with TRBD2 matching over 9 bases. V was pared by 1 base and J by 14 bases, with 9 bases of the junction left unmatched. The CDR3 is made up of 14 amino acids. Germline V lookup: CDR1 SGHTA, CDR2 FQGTGA. The DNA for the CDR3 is TGTGCCAGCAGCTTAAATGAGATAGCGGGAGCGGAGTTCTTC. Protein sequence: CASSLNEIAGAEFF.

CDR3 loop: CASSVAGSGNNEQFF. CDR3 nucleotides: TGTGCCAGCAGCGTTGCGGGGAGTGGGAACAATGAGCAGTTCTTC. The V gene is TRBV9, the J gene TRBJ2-1; a weak D match, TRBD2 (6 bases). CDR3 length: 15 amino acids. Germline V gene sequence: CDR1 SGDLS, CDR2 YYNGEE. V gave up 2 bases and J gave up 5 bases, with 14 bases separating them. Drawing the rest from reference TRBV9 and TRBJ2-1, the complete variable domain is DSGVTQTPKHLITATGQRVTLRCSPRSGDLSVYWYQQSLDQGLQFLIQYYNGEERAKGNILERFSAQQFPDLHSELNLSSLELGDSALYFCASSVAGSGNNEQFFGPGTRLTVL.

This chain links TRBV7-9 with TRBJ1-1; no clear D gene. Germline CDR1 reads SEHNR; CDR2 reads FQNEAQ (reference sequence). Trimming stripped 1 base from V and 6 bases from J, with 12 bases between. The CDR3 contains 14 residues. CDR3 residues: CASSLDPRHAEAFF. CDR3 coding DNA: TGTGCCAGCAGCTTAGACCCGAGACACGCTGAAGCTTTCTTT.

Only one count was recorded for this clone. The CDR3 DNA reads as TGTGCCAGCAGCCATACTAGCGGGGGGACAGATACGCAGTATTTT. As protein: CASSHTSGGTDTQYF. The chain joins TRBV4-2 to TRBJ2-3, with 12 bases lining up with TRBD2. The junction had 1 base not matched to a gene; V was cut back by 3 bases and J by 3 bases. Germline V gene data show CDR1 as LGHNA and CDR2 as YNFKEQ. The length of the CDR3 is 15 residues.

In the case of this clone: This could be a read error, since a much larger clone is one nucleotide away. This chain uses TRBV6-1 with TRBJ1-1, with D unclear. Germline-derived CDR1 and CDR2 are MNHNS and SASEGT. The CDR3 runs 14 residues. CDR3 protein: CASSESPGNTKAFF. In DNA, the CDR3 is TGTGCCAGCAGTGAATCACCGGGGAACACTAAAGCTTTCTTT.

As concerns this clone: At one boundary the junction diverges from the germline segment, which might be a read error. This specimen includes other DNA sequences encoding the same CDR3. Here the CDR3 DNA reads TGCGCCAGCAGCGTCGGAGCGGGGTCCTACGAGCAGTACTTC. Amino acid sequence: CASSVGAGSYEQYF. The chain recombines TRBV9 with TRBJ2-7, with 7 bases aligning to TRBD2. Germline V CDR1 and CDR2: SGDLS, YYNGEE. CDR3 length: 14 amino acids.

The V call is TRBV5-1, the J call TRBJ1-1; D gene uncertain. The germline V gene encodes CDR1 SGHRS and CDR2 YFSETQ. The length of the CDR3 is 13 residues. The germline V and J ends were trimmed by 4 bases and 6 bases, with 13 bases remaining between them. This CDR3 is CASSLRVPAEAFF. The CDR3 DNA follows: TGCGCCAGCAGCCTGAGGGTGCCTGCTGAAGCTTTCTTT. Using reference TRBV5-1 and TRBJ1-1 for the parts outside the CDR3, the full variable domain is KAGVTQTPRYLIKTRGQQVTLSCSPISGHRSVSWYQQTPGQGLQFLFEYFSETQRNKGNFPGRFSGRQFSNSRSEMNVSTLELGDSALYLCASSLRVPAEAFFGQGTRLTVV.

This rearrangement joins TRBV6-6 to TRBJ2-1; 11 bases match TRBD2. The germline V gene encodes CDR1 MNHNY and CDR2 SVGAGI (reference sequence). Trimming took 6 bases from V and 6 from J; bases not matched to a gene: 4. This CDR3 comprises 14 residues. The CDR3: CASSSGTSGNEQFF. DNA for the CDR3: TGTGCCAGCAGCTCCGGGACTAGCGGCAATGAGCAGTTCTTC.